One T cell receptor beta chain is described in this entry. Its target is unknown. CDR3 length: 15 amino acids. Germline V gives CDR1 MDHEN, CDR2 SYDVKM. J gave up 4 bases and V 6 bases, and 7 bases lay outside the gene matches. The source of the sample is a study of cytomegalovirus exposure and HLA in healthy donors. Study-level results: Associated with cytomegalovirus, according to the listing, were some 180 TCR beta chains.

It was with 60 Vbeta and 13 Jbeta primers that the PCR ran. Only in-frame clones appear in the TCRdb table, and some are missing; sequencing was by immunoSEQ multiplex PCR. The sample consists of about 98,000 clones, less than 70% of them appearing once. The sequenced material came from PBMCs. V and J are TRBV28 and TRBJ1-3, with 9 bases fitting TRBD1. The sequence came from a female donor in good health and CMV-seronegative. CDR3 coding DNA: TGTGCCAGCAGCAGGGACAGGGCGAAAGGAAACACCATATATTTT. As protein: CASSRDRAKGNTIYF.